This TCR beta chain was observed in a study of blood T cell repertoires in COVID-19. The data were produced by immunoSEQ multiplex PCR, yet TCRdb's version contains in-frame clones alone and is incomplete. The table records 150,000 to 200,000 clones, 82% of them present only once. Per the germline V gene, CDR1 is KGHSH and CDR2 is LQKENI. Germline trimming cut 6 bases from V and 6 bases from J; bases unmatched to any gene: 6. The length of the CDR3 is 13 residues. V and J are TRBV18 and TRBJ2-5; 8 nucleotides line up with TRBD1. This receptor was taken from a woman in her 70s with acute or convalescent COVID-19. Sequenced: peripheral blood. In DNA, the CDR3 is TGTGCCAGCTCTCCGACAGGGGTAAAGACCCAGTACTTC. This encodes CASSPTGVKTQYF. The complete variable domain, with remaining parts taken from reference TRBV18 and TRBJ2-5, reads NAGVMQNPRHLVRRRGQEARLRCSPMKGHSHVYWYRQLPEEGLKFMVYLQKENIIDESGMPKERFSAEFPKEGPSILRIQQVVRGDSAAYFCASSPTGVKTQYFGPGTRLLVL.